This T cell receptor (beta chain) emerged from a study of beta chain features in type 1 diabetes (dated by TCRdb to 2016 to 2018). Background for the entire study: Mean age, gender distribution, total cell number and subset yield did not differ between patients and healthy donors. The study compared TCRB repertoires of sorted circulating CD4+ T cell subsets between recently diagnosed type 1 diabetes patients and matched healthy donors. Regulatory and stem cell-like memory subsets were obtained from only 8 patients and about eight healthy donors, while naive and central memory subsets were obtained from all 30 or so donors. A total of roughly 100 million sorted cells were examined across all samples, and the number of cells per subset was strongly correlated with RNA yield. Study-wide conclusions, independent of this receptor: Because cDNA rather than genomic DNA was sequenced, highly expressing activated cells could have been over-represented, although no difference in activation and CD3 levels was found between groups. PCR might favor shorter templates, but patient and control samples were amplified and corrected together, so any skew would affect both groups equally. Patients with type 1 diabetes made fewer insertions and deleted more nucleotides at VDJ recombination sites, implying thymic rearrangement abnormalities. A moderate but significant shortening of TCRB CDR3 length was observed in type 1 diabetes patients in all four CD4+ subsets. Naive, central memory and regulatory TCRB repertoires appeared to be more similar among patients than among healthy donors. Because the HLA sub-analyses included only small numbers of individuals, any influence of HLA type on TCRB rearrangement was left unresolved.

Concerning this clone itself: It lacks a known antigen. No much larger clone exists at a distance of one base, and base qualities are not known.

The entire isolated RNA was reverse transcribed using the High Capacity cDNA Reverse Transcription Kit, and thus expressed TCRB transcripts were sequenced. Deep immunoSEQ sequencing was applied to naive, central memory and regulatory T cell samples, giving an average of roughly 3.5 million total reads per sample. Sorted cells were lysed in RLT buffer and RNA was extracted with DNase-treated RNeasy Micro or Mini kits, depending on cell number. To prevent cross-contamination, every cell subset was processed on its own, while patient and healthy donor samples were processed together. The immunoSEQ multiplex PCR was used to amplify TCRB sequences from cDNA, generating 87-bp fragments that spanned the CDR3 region. Sequencing of the amplicons was performed on the Illumina HiSeq platform. Turning to the authors' computational methods: PCR bias was corrected computationally using synthetic template baselines, and reads within Hamming distance 2 were collapsed, with unmergeable singletons discarded. By aligning reads against IMGT, V, D and J genes, CDR3 length, and insertions or deletions at six rearrangement sites were assigned. Within each subset, clonotype counts were normalized to sorted cell number, after which true diversity and Gini coefficients were computed with the tcR R package. Repertoire sharing was quantified using the overlap coefficient calculated on TCRB nucleotide sequences. TCRdb holds this immuneACCESS table with in-frame rearrangements only. Some clones are missing; in checked studies, unresolved V genes explain under half, and the rest has no known cause. D and trimming come from the DNA, and the V and J calls and clone size come from that table. The sample table shows tens of thousands of clones, and about 50% are seen once. Around 2.5% of the sample lies in the top ten.

The CDR3 holds 13 amino acids from the cysteine to the phenylalanine. Solely the CDR3 DNA is kept, with 39 bases framed from the first base. Between the V and J ends, shortened by 6 bases and 1 base respectively, the junction contains 9 bases. Per the germline V gene, SGHTA is the CDR1 and FQGNSA is the CDR2. Each donor gave one peripheral blood draw, averaging roughly 120 mL, which was collected into heparinised tubes. Naive, central memory, regulatory and stem cell-like memory CD4+ T cells were sorted on a BD FACSAria II using a panel including CD45RO, CCR7, CD25, CD127, CD95 and CD27. Purity was above 95% for every sorted population. PBMCs were separated immediately by Lymphoprep density gradient centrifugation and were stained directly, without being cultured. So that batch effects would be minimized, each experiment stained and sorted samples in pairs, pairing one healthy donor with one patient.

This chain is built from TRBV7-2 and TRBJ1-1; the D gene is not confidently resolved. This sequence originates from a woman aged 40 to 50 with type 1 diabetes. The sample taken for sequencing was Tregs from blood. According to the study, the label for this sample's cell subset or site signals: regulatory CD4+ T cells. The sequenced DNA is TGTGCCAGCAGTAACACAGCGAACACTGAAGCTTTCTTT. Its protein is CASSNTANTEAFF.